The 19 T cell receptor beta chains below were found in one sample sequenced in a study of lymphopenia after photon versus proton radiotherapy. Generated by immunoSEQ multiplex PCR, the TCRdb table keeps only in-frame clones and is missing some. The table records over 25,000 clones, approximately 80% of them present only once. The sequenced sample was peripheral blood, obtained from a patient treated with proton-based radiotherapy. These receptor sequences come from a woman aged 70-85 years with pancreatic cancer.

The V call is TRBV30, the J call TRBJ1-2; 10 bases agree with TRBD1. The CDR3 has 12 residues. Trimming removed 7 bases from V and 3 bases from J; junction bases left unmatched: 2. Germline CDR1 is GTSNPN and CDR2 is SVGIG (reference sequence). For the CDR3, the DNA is TGTGCCTCGACAGGGGGCGACTATGGCTACACCTTC. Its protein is CASTGGDYGYTF.

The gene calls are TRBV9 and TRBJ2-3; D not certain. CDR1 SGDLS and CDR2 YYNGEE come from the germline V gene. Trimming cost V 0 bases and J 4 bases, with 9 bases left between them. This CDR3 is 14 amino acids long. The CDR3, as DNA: TGTGCCAGCAGCGTAGCCGCCCTCCCAGATACGCAGTATTTT. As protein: CASSVAALPDTQYF.

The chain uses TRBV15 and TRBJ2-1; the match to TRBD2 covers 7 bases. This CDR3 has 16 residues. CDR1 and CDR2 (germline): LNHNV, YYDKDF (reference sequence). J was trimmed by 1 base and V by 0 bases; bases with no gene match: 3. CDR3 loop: CATSRDLAGSYNEQFF. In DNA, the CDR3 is TGTGCCACCAGCAGAGATTTAGCGGGTTCCTACAATGAGCAGTTCTTC.

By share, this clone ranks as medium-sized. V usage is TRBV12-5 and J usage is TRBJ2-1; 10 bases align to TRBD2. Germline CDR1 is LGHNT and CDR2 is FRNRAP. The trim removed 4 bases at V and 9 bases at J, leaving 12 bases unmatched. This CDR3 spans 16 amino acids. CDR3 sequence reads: CASGSGTGTSAPEQFF. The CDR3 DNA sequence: TGTGCTAGTGGTTCGGGGACGGGGACTAGCGCCCCTGAGCAGTTCTTC.

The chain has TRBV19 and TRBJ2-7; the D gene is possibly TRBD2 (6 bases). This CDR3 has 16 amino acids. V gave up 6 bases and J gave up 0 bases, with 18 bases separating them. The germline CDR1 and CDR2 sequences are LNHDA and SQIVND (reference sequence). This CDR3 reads CASSRLSSASSYEQYF. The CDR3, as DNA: TGTGCCAGTAGCCGACTATCTAGCGCGAGCTCCTACGAGCAGTACTTC.

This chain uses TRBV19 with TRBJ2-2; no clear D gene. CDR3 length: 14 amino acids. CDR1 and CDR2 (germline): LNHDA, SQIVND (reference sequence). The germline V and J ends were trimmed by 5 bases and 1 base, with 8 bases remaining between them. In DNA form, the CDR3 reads TGTGCCAGTAGTGTTGACTTGAACACCGGGGAGCTGTTTTTT. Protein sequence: CASSVDLNTGELFF.

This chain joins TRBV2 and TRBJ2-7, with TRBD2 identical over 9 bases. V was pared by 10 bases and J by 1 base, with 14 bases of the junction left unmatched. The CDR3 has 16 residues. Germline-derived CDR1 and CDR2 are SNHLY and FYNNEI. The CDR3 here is CATIEGASGKSYEQYF. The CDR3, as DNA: TGTGCCACTATCGAGGGGGCTAGCGGGAAATCCTACGAGCAGTACTTC.

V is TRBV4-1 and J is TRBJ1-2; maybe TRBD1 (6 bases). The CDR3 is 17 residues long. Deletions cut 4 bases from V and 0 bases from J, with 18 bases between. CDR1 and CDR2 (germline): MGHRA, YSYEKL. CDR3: CASSPPTGLGANYGYTF. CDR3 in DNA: TGCGCCAGCAGCCCACCGACAGGCCTAGGGGCTAACTATGGCTACACCTTC.

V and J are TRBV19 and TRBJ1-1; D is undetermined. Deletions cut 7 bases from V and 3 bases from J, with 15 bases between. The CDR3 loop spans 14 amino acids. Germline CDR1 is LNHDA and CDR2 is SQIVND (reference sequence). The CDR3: CASTSRRPDTEAFF. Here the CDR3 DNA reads TGTGCCAGTACCTCTAGAAGACCTGACACTGAAGCTTTCTTT.

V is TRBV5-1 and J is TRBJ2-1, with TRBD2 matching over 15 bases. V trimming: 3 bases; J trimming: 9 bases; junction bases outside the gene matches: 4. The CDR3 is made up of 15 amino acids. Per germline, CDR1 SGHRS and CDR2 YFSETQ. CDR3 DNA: TGCGCCAGCAGCTATGGACTAGCGGGAGGGACTGAGCAGTTCTTC. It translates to CASSYGLAGGTEQFF.

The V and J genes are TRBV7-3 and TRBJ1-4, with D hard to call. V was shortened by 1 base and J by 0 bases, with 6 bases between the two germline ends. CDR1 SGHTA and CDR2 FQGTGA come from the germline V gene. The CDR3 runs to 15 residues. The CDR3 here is CASSLKAATNEKLFF. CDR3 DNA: TGTGCCAGCAGCTTAAAAGCTGCAACTAATGAAAAACTGTTTTTT.

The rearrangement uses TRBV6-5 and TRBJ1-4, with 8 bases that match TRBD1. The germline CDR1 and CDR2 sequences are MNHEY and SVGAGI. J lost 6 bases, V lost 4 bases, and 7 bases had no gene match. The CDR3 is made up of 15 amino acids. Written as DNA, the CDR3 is TGTGCCAGCAGTTCCTCCAGGGGGCAGTATGAAAAACTGTTTTTT. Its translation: CASSSSRGQYEKLFF.

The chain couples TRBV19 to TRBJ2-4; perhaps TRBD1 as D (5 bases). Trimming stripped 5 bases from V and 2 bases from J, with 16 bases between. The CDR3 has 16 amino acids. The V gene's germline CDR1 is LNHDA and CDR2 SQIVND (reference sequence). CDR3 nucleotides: TGTGCCAGTAGTGAGGAACAGGTAGTATCCAAAAACATTCAGTACTTC. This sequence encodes CASSEEQVVSKNIQYF.

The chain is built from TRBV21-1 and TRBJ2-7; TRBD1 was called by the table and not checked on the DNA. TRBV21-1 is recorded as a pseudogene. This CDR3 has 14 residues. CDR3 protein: CASSIGDRGNEQYF. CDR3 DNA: TGTGCCAGCAGCATTGGGGACAGGGGAAACGAGCAGTACTTC.

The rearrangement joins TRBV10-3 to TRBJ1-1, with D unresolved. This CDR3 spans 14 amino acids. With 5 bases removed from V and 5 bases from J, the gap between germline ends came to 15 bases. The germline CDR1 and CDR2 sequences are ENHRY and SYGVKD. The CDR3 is CAISRSAEETEAFF. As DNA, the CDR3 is TGTGCCATCAGTCGCTCAGCAGAGGAAACTGAAGCTTTCTTT.

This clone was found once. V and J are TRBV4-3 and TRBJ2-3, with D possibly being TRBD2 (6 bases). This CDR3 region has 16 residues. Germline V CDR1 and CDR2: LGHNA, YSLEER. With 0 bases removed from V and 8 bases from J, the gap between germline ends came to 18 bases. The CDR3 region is CASSQEKGTSSGTQYF. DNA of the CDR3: TGCGCCAGCAGCCAAGAGAAGGGCACTAGCAGCGGTACGCAGTATTTT.

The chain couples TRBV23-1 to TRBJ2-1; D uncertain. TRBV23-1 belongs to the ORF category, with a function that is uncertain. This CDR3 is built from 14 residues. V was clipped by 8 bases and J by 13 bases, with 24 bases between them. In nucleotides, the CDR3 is TGCGCCAGCGAGCAGTCTTTCCCCAATCGTCCCCAGTTCTTC. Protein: CASEQSFPNRPQFF.

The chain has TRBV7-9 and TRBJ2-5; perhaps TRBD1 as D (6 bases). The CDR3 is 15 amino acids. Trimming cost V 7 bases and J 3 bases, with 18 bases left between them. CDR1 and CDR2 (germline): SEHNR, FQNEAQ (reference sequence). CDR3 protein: CASTQLGHLKETQYF. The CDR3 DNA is TGTGCCAGCACCCAATTGGGACACCTTAAAGAGACCCAGTACTTC. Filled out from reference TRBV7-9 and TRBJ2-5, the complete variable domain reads DTGVSQNPRHKITKRGQNVTFRCDPISEHNRLYWYRQTLGQGPEFLTYFQNEAQLEKSRLLSDRFSAERPKGSFSTLEIQRTEQGDSAMYLCASTQLGHLKETQYFGPGTRLLVL.

The CDR3 nucleotides are TGTGCCAGCAGCTTGTCCGACAATCAGCCCCAGCATTTT. Translation: CASSLSDNQPQHF. The chain links TRBV5-8 to TRBJ1-5; D call uncertain. Trimming shortened V by 1 base and J by 3 bases, and 5 bases separated the two germline ends. CDR1 SGHTS and CDR2 YDEGEE come from the germline V gene. The CDR3 has 13 amino acids.